The 29 T cell receptor beta chains presented below share a single source sample, sequenced in a study of beta chain features in type 1 diabetes. Expressed TCRB transcripts were sequenced after all isolated RNA was converted to cDNA. Sequencing used immunoSEQ multiplex PCR; TCRdb keeps in-frame clones, though not all of them. The sample records nearly 250,000 clones, around 65% being singletons. Sequencing input: naive CD4+ T cells from blood. The receptor source for this set is a man younger than 40 in good health.

DNA for the CDR3: TGTGCCAGCAGCTTTCTTCCGGTAGGCACAGATACGCAGTATTTT. Amino acid sequence: CASSFLPVGTDTQYF. The chain links TRBV5-6 to TRBJ2-3; D call uncertain. CDR1 and CDR2 from the germline V gene are SGHDT and YYEEEE. The V and J ends lost 2 bases and 1 base respectively, with 11 bases between them. The CDR3 runs 15 residues.

This rearrangement joins TRBV25-1 to TRBJ2-6; no firm D call. The CDR3 spans 14 residues. The germline V and J ends were trimmed by 3 bases and 0 bases, with 3 bases remaining between them. In germline, CDR1 is MGHDK, CDR2 SYGVNS. CDR3 DNA sequence: TGTGCCAGCAGTGAGAGCTCTGGGGCCAACGTCCTGACTTTC. Amino acid sequence: CASSESSGANVLTF.

The chain is built from TRBV30 and TRBJ2-5, with TRBD1 matching 8 bases. The trim removed 5 bases at V and 1 base at J, leaving 3 bases unmatched. CDR3 length: 13 residues. CDR1 is GTSNPN, CDR2 SVGIG, per germline (reference sequence). For the CDR3, the DNA is TGTGCCTGGGCGACAGGGGCCCAAGAGACCCAGTACTTC. This encodes CAWATGAQETQYF.

This chain connects TRBV9 to TRBJ2-3; TRBD1 or TRBD2 may be the D gene (6 bases each). The germline V gene encodes CDR1 SGDLS and CDR2 YYNGEE. Trimming took 2 bases from V and 2 from J, leaving 12 bases between them. The CDR3 runs 15 residues. The CDR3 loop reads CASSVSGGATDTQYF. CDR3 nucleotides: TGTGCCAGCAGCGTGTCCGGGGGCGCCACAGATACGCAGTATTTT.

The rearrangement joins TRBV30 to TRBJ1-1; no definite D call. Germline V gene sequence: CDR1 GTSNPN, CDR2 SVGIG (reference sequence). The CDR3 sequence is 13 residues long. Trimming left V 0 bases short and J 4 bases short, with 9 bases between. CDR3 nucleotide sequence: TGTGCCTGGAGTGTGGATTCTGCCACTGAAGCTTTCTTT. Its translation: CAWSVDSATEAFF.

V is TRBV29-1 and J is TRBJ2-1; TRBD2 matches at 10 bases. The CDR3 consists of 12 residues. CDR1 and CDR2 from the germline V gene are SQVTM and ANQGSEA. The CDR3 region has the DNA TGCAGGGCTAGCGGGGGAGGGAATGAGCAGTTCTTC. It is translated as CRASGGGNEQFF.

CDR3 residues: CSVAGGAGANVLTF. The CDR3 nucleotides read TGCAGCGTTGCGGGGGGCGCTGGGGCCAACGTCCTGACTTTC. The V call is TRBV29-1, the J call TRBJ2-6; weak D call: TRBD2 (7 bases). V lost 4 bases and J 2 bases, leaving 9 bases between the germline ends. The CDR3 covers 14 residues. Germline CDR1 is SQVTM and CDR2 is ANQGSEA.

V is TRBV5-4 and J is TRBJ2-5, with TRBD1 matching 10 bases. CDR1 is SGHNT and CDR2 is YYREEE in the germline V gene (reference sequence). The CDR3 has 14 amino acids. V trimming: 4 bases; J trimming: 2 bases; junction bases outside the gene matches: 2. Here the CDR3 reads CASSVGQGQETQYF. The DNA of the CDR3 is TGTGCCAGCAGCGTGGGACAGGGGCAAGAGACCCAGTACTTC.

The V and J genes are TRBV29-1 and TRBJ2-3; tentative D call: TRBD1 (6 bases). The CDR3 is 14 residues long. In germline, CDR1 is SQVTM, CDR2 ANQGSEA. Trimming pared 7 bases from V and 2 bases from J, leaving 16 bases between. The CDR3 is CSADGGPLTDTQYF. CDR3 coding DNA: TGCAGCGCTGATGGGGGCCCTCTCACAGATACGCAGTATTTT.

The genes are TRBV25-1 and TRBJ2-1; D is possibly TRBD1 or TRBD2 (6 bases each). V shed 4 bases and J shed 6 bases, with 10 bases lying between them. The CDR3 has 13 amino acids. The germline gives CDR1 MGHDK, CDR2 SYGVNS. The CDR3 region is CASSVRGVNEQFF. The CDR3 DNA sequence: TGTGCCAGCAGTGTAAGGGGGGTCAATGAGCAGTTCTTC.

The V call is TRBV5-1, the J call TRBJ1-6; D uncertain. This CDR3 has 15 residues. Germline V CDR1 and CDR2: SGHRS, YFSETQ. V was clipped by 6 bases and J by 7 bases, with 17 bases between them. CDR3 in amino acids: CASKSEGRMNSPLHF. The CDR3 nucleotides read TGCGCCAGCAAATCGGAAGGCCGGATGAATTCACCCCTCCACTTT.

The chain employs TRBV6-1 and TRBJ2-7; D is uncertain. Trimming left V 4 bases short and J 2 bases short, with 9 bases between. The germline gives CDR1 MNHNS, CDR2 SASEGT. The CDR3 spans 13 residues. The CDR3 DNA sequence: TGTGCCAGCAGTGGTCTGCTACCCTACGAGCAGTACTTC. This sequence encodes CASSGLLPYEQYF.

The V gene is TRBV20-1, the J gene TRBJ2-7, with D uncertain. The germline V gene has CDR1 DFQATT and CDR2 SNEGSKA (reference sequence). Between the trimmed V and J ends, which lost 0 bases and 4 bases, there was a span of 4 bases. This CDR3 has 11 amino acids. The CDR3: CSAREGYEQYF. CDR3 bases: TGCAGTGCTAGAGAAGGGTACGAGCAGTACTTC.

The J gene is TRBJ2-5, the V gene TRBV7-6, with D possibly TRBD2 on 6 matching bases. V was trimmed by 5 bases and J by 5 bases, leaving 9 bases between them. Looked up from germline, CDR1 is SGHVS and CDR2 is FNYEAQ. The CDR3 spans 12 residues. The DNA for the CDR3 is TGTGCCAGCAGCACTGGAGGGGAGACCCAGTACTTC. Translating it yields CASSTGGETQYF.

This clone was picked up one time. The rearrangement links TRBV15 to TRBJ1-1; TRBD1 might be the D (5 bases). This CDR3 spans 20 amino acids. Germline-derived CDR1 and CDR2 are LNHNV and YYDKDF (reference sequence). V lost 2 bases, J lost 5 bases, and 30 bases lay in between. The CDR3 DNA is TGTGCCACCAGCAGACCACGCCCGTCCCCAGGAAAGGGACCAAGAACTGAAGCTTTCTTT. Amino acids: CATSRPRPSPGKGPRTEAFF.

V is TRBV7-9 and J is TRBJ2-1; a possible D gene is TRBD2 (5 bases). CDR3 length equals 14 residues. Germline CDR1 is SEHNR and CDR2 is FQNEAQ (reference sequence). V lost 7 bases, J lost 7 bases, and 17 bases lay in between. The DNA for the CDR3 is TGTGCCAGCAACCCTGAAGCTAGCAGGAATGAGCAGTTCTTC. Amino acid sequence: CASNPEASRNEQFF.

The V gene is TRBV5-1, the J gene TRBJ2-1; 12 bases are a match to TRBD2. The CDR3 extends over 18 amino acids. Germline lookup yields CDR1 SGHRS and CDR2 YFSETQ. Unmatched junction bases numbered 8, after V lost 4 bases and J lost 0 bases. The CDR3 here is CASSLATSGGRSYNEQFF. DNA for the CDR3: TGCGCCAGCAGCCTCGCGACTAGCGGGGGCCGCTCCTACAATGAGCAGTTCTTC.

This clone occurred a few times. The V and J genes are TRBV29-1 and TRBJ2-5, with D perhaps given as TRBD1 or TRBD2 (6 bases each). In germline, CDR1 is SQVTM, CDR2 ANQGSEA. V shed 7 bases and J shed 0 bases, with 12 bases lying between them. This CDR3 region has 13 residues. CDR3 protein: CSARRGDQETQYF. The CDR3 nucleotides are TGCAGCGCCCGTAGGGGGGACCAAGAGACCCAGTACTTC.

This clone has a handful of counts. Other DNA sequences in the sample encode the same CDR3. V is TRBV30 and J is TRBJ1-1, with D hard to call. Germline CDR1 is GTSNPN and CDR2 is SVGIG (reference sequence). V was shortened by 0 bases and J by 2 bases, with 7 bases between the two germline ends. The CDR3 extends over 13 amino acids. CDR3 coding DNA: TGTGCCTGGAGTGTACGCGGTAACACTGAAGCTTTCTTT. Protein sequence: CAWSVRGNTEAFF.

The chain joins TRBV13 to TRBJ2-7; D is unclear. In germline, CDR1 is PRHDT, CDR2 FYEKMQ (reference sequence). The CDR3 is made up of 14 amino acids. V gave up 1 base and J gave up 0 bases, with 7 bases separating them. CDR3 sequence reads: CASSLVLLSYEQYF. DNA of the CDR3: TGTGCCAGCAGCTTAGTCTTGCTCTCCTACGAGCAGTACTTC.

J is TRBJ2-1 and V is TRBV14, with D possibly called TRBD1 or TRBD2 (6 bases each). This CDR3 is built from 16 residues. Trimming left V 1 base short and J 3 bases short, with 13 bases between. Germline values: CDR1 SGHDN, CDR2 FVKESK. The CDR3 protein is CASSQVPGAGYNEQFF. DNA for the CDR3: TGTGCCAGCAGCCAAGTCCCGGGGGCAGGCTACAATGAGCAGTTCTTC.

The chain links TRBV18 to TRBJ2-5, with a weak D call TRBD1 (5 bases). The CDR3 extends over 15 amino acids. Germline values: CDR1 KGHSH, CDR2 LQKENI. V was trimmed by 2 bases and J by 3 bases, leaving 13 bases between them. CDR3 loop: CASSPRQGPEETQYF. The CDR3 DNA follows: TGTGCCAGCTCACCAAGGCAGGGCCCTGAAGAGACCCAGTACTTC.

This sequence joins TRBV5-1 and TRBJ1-6; D perhaps matches TRBD1 (6 bases). Between the trimmed V and J ends, which lost 6 bases and 5 bases, there was a span of 12 bases. CDR3 length: 14 residues. Germline-derived CDR1 and CDR2 are SGHRS and YFSETQ. Written as DNA, the CDR3 is TGCGCCAGCACCGACGGGACAAATAATTCACCCCTCCACTTT. Translation: CASTDGTNNSPLHF.

This rearrangement joins TRBV11-2 to TRBJ2-4; D is possibly TRBD1 (6 bases). Germline V gene lookup returns CDR1 SGHAT and CDR2 FQNNGV. V lost 4 bases, J lost 0 bases, and 10 bases lay in between. CDR3 length equals 15 residues. The CDR3 DNA reads TGTGCCAGCAGCTCCTACAGGGAAGCCAAAAACATTCAGTACTTC. It codes for CASSSYREAKNIQYF.

The chain has TRBV11-2 and TRBJ2-7; D call uncertain. This CDR3 contains 11 residues. Looked up from germline, CDR1 is SGHAT and CDR2 is FQNNGV. V lost 9 bases to trimming and J lost 6 bases, with 12 bases between them. The CDR3 spells CASRTFGEQYF. DNA of the CDR3: TGTGCCAGTCGGACCTTCGGCGAGCAGTACTTC.

In regard to this clone: This sample includes further DNA sequences coding for the same CDR3. V is TRBV7-2 and J is TRBJ2-3; possibly TRBD2 for D (7 bases). The V gene lost 2 bases and the J gene lost 1 base, with 10 bases spanning the gap. The V gene's germline CDR1 is SGHTA and CDR2 FQGNSA. This CDR3 spans 15 amino acids. CDR3 sequence: CASSLRGRGTDTQYF. DNA for the CDR3: TGTGCCAGCAGCTTAAGGGGGAGGGGCACAGATACGCAGTATTTT.

CDR3 sequence (DNA): TGTGCCAGCAGCTTTGGACTAGCGGTCGATGAGCAGTTCTTC. This gives the protein CASSFGLAVDEQFF. The chain uses TRBV5-6 and TRBJ2-1, with 10 bases aligning to TRBD2. The CDR3 has 14 residues. Germline V gene data show CDR1 as SGHDT and CDR2 as YYEEEE. V trimming: 2 bases; J trimming: 8 bases; junction bases outside the gene matches: 4.

The V gene is TRBV7-2, the J gene TRBJ2-5, with D uncertain. The CDR3 covers 13 residues. CDR1 and CDR2 from the germline V gene are SGHTA and FQGNSA. V was pared by 0 bases and J by 1 base, with 3 bases between. In DNA form, the CDR3 reads TGTGCCAGCAGCTTAGCAGTCCAAGAGACCCAGTACTTC. This gives the protein CASSLAVQETQYF.

The chain is built from TRBV30 and TRBJ2-2, with D perhaps TRBD2 (5 bases). V lost 4 bases and J 0 bases, leaving 9 bases between the germline ends. The CDR3 has 14 amino acids. In germline, CDR1 is GTSNPN, CDR2 SVGIG (reference sequence). CDR3 residues: CAWNPGTNTGELFF. CDR3 DNA: TGTGCCTGGAATCCCGGGACGAACACCGGGGAGCTGTTTTTT.